The clone carrying this TCR beta chain was recorded a few times. This sample stems from a study of early T cells in non-severe SARS-CoV-2 infection. Study summary: Chains were not paired, and sequencing was done on bulk RNA from unsorted whole blood.

J gave up 4 bases and V 6 bases, and 5 bases lay outside the gene matches. From germline, CDR1 is SEHNR and CDR2 FQNEAQ (reference sequence). The CDR3 length is 14 residues. Individual cDNA molecules carried attached unique molecular identifiers. TCRdb used MiXCR to reprocess the 5' RACE reads, holding one entry per CDR3 protein. The data hold 75,000 to 80,000 distinct CDR3 sequences, with around 16% observed a single time. Sequencing input: whole blood. The chain couples TRBV7-9 to TRBJ2-2, with TRBD1 matching 7 bases. This TCR was recovered from an adult who was a healthcare worker with PCR-confirmed SARS-CoV-2 infection or an uninfected control (not recorded which). CDR3 amino acids: CASSRTGATGELFF. CDR3 DNA: TGTGCCAGCAGTAGGACAGGAGCCACCGGGGAGCTGTTTTTT.